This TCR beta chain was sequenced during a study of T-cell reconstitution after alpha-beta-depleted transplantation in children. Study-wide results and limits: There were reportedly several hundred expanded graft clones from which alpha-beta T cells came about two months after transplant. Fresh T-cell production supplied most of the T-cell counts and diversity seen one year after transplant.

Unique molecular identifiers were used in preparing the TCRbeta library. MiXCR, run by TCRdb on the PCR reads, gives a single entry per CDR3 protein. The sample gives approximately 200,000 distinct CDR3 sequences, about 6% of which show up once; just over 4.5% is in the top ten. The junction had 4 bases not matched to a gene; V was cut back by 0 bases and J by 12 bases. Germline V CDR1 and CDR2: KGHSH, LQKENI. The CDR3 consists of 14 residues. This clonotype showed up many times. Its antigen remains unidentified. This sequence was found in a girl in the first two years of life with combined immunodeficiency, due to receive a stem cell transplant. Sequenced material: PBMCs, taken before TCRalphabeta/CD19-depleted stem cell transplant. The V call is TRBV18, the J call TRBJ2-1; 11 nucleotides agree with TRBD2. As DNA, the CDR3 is TGTGCCAGCTCACCACCTAGCGGGAGGGCCGGGCAGTTCTTC. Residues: CASSPPSGRAGQFF.